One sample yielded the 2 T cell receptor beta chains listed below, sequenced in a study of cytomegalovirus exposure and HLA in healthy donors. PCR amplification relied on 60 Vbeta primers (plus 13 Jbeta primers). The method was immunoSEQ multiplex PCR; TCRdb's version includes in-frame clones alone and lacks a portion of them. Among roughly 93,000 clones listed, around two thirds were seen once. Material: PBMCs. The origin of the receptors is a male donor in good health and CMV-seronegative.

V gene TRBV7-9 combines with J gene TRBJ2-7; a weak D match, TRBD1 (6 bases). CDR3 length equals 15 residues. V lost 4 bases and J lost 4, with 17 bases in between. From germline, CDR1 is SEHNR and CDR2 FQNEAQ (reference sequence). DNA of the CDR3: TGTGCCAGCAGCTCCACGACAGGTTCTGCATACGAGCAGTACTTC. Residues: CASSSTTGSAYEQYF.

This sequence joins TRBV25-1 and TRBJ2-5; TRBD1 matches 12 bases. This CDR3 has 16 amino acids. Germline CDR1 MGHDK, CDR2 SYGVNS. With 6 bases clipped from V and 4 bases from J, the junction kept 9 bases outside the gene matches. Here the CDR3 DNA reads TGTGCCAGCAGCCCCGGGACAGGGGGCTGGGGAGAGACCCAGTACTTC. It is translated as CASSPGTGGWGETQYF.